In this sample, the clone carrying this T cell receptor beta chain turned up many times. The sample is drawn from a study of CD8 T cells in ankylosing spondylitis. TCRdb processed the 5' RACE reads anew with MiXCR; each CDR3 protein has one entry. In the table there are around 130,000 distinct CDR3 sequences, 6% to 8.5% of which are singletons. V lost 2 bases, J lost 0 bases, and 12 bases lay in between. Germline V gene data show CDR1 as SGHDT and CDR2 as YYEEEE. There are 16 residues in the CDR3. The clonotype comes from a male donor with ankylosing spondylitis or in good health (not recorded which). This chain uses TRBV5-6 with TRBJ2-1; D remains unclear. The sequenced material came from blood, either unsorted or a sorted T cell fraction (not recorded which). The CDR3 nucleotides read TGTGCCAGCAGCTTAGACAAAATGACCTCCTACAATGAGCAGTTCTTC. Its protein product is CASSLDKMTSYNEQFF.